This T cell receptor (beta chain) was captured in a study of cytotoxic CD8 clonotypes in ibrutinib-treated CLL. Study-wide context: The study recorded mean values of about 260,000 productive templates and 94,082 productive rearrangements per sample.

Only one count was recorded for this clone. Antigen unknown. Study observations and caveats: Clonality, elevated at ibrutinib response, dropped back toward baseline at progression. Private clonotypes, not public ones, expanded at ibrutinib response.

Unmatched junction bases numbered 1, after V lost 6 bases and J lost 0 bases. This CDR3 comprises 15 residues. CDR1 and CDR2 from the germline V gene are ENHRY and SYGVKD. The protocol was immunoSEQ multiplex PCR, while the TCRdb copy is restricted to in-frame clones and leaves out a portion. The repertoire consists of 35,000 to 50,000 clones, with about 72% occurring once and the leading ten covering 13%. The sequence came from a human donor with chronic lymphocytic leukemia. Source: PBMCs, taken after 12 months of ibrutinib treatment. The chain couples TRBV10-3 to TRBJ2-1; 11 bases match TRBD2. CDR3 loop: CAIRGTSGSYNEQFF. CDR3 sequence (DNA): TGTGCCATCAGAGGGACTAGCGGCTCCTACAATGAGCAGTTCTTC.